The sequence of this T cell receptor (beta chain) was determined in a study of identical twins. Unique molecular identifiers were present on cDNA, and template switching added a universal primer site. MiXCR, run by TCRdb on the 5' RACE reads, gives a single entry per CDR3 protein. The sample includes more than 650,000 distinct CDR3 sequences, approximately 6.1% seen only once; the top ten take about 2%. This clonotype was counted ten times or more. Its cognate antigen is unknown. The junction shows a germline mismatch at one end, possibly a read error. From germline, CDR1 is SGHAT and CDR2 FQNNGV. This CDR3 spans 14 amino acids. Study-level results: Analyses of zero insertions could, in part, be confounded by invariant MAIT and iNKT cells. Low generation-probability sequences were in excess among twin-shared out-of-frame alpha sequences.

What was sequenced was naive T cells sorted from blood. The sequence derives from a man aged 18 to 29 in good health. The chain uses TRBV11-2 and TRBJ2-7; the match to TRBD1 covers 7 bases. The CDR3 spells CASSVRQGTYEQYF. CDR3 bases: TGCGCCAGCAGCGTACGACAGGGAACCTACGAGCAGTACTTC.